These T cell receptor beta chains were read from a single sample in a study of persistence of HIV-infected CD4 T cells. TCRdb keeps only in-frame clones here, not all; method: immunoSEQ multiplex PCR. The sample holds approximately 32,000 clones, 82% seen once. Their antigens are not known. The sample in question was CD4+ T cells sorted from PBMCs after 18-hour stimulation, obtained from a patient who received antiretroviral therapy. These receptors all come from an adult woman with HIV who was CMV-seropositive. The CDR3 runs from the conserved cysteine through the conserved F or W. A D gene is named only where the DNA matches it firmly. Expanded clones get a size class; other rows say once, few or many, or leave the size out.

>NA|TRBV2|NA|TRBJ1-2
CASRADSYGYTF
TGTGCCAGCAGGGCCGACAGCTATGGCTACACCTTC
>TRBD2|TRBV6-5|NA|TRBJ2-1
CASSPGTNSYNEQFF
TGTGCCAGCAGTCCCGGGACTAACTCCTACAATGAGCAGTTCTTC
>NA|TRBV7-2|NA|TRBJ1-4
CASSGRDGGQRLNEKLFF
TGTGCCAGCAGCGGCCGGGACGGGGGACAAAGGTTAAATGAAAAACTGTTTTTT
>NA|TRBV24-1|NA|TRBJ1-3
CATKFRNTIYF
TGTGCCACCAAATTTAGAAACACCATATATTTT
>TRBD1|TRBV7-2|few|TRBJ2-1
CASSSGTGVVYNEQFF
TGTGCCAGCAGCTCCGGGACAGGGGTTGTCTACAATGAGCAGTTCTTC
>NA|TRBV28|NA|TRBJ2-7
CASSPPGSEQYF
TGTGCCAGCAGTCCCCCGGGGAGCGAGCAGTACTTC
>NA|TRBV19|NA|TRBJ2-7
CACPYEQYF
TGTGCCTGTCCCTACGAGCAGTACTTC
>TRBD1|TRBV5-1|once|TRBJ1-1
CASSFPPGTGVVNTEAFF
TGCGCCAGCAGCTTCCCTCCCGGGACAGGGGTTGTAAACACTGAAGCTTTCTTT
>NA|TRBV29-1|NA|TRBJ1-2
CSVGKQVNYGYTF
TGCAGCGTTGGCAAACAGGTTAACTATGGCTACACCTTC
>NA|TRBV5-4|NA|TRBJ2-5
CASTLRAGRVGETQYF
TGTGCCAGCACCCTGAGGGCGGGGCGCGTCGGAGAGACCCAGTACTTC
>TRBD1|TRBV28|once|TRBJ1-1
CASSLGTAPGHTEAFF
TGTGCCAGCAGTCTCGGGACAGCTCCCGGGCACACTGAAGCTTTCTTT
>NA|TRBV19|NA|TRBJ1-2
CASRTDDYGYTF
TGTGCCAGTCGGACAGACGACTATGGCTACACCTTC
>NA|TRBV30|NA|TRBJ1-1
CAWSWQANTEAFF
TGTGCCTGGAGTTGGCAGGCGAACACTGAAGCTTTCTTT
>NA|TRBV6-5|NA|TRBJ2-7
CASRAGLNYEQYF
TGTGCCAGCAGGGCAGGACTAAACTACGAGCAGTACTTC